Here is one TCR beta chain with its context. This specimen belongs to a study of blood T cells in healthy people across ages. Through a sample-barcoded 5' primer and a J-beta primer mix, a second PCR was run for about 6 to 11 cycles. One entry per CDR3 protein, called by TCRdb with MiXCR from the 5' RACE reads. Among some 1.7 million distinct CDR3 sequences listed, about 30% were seen once. The CDR3 runs to 11 residues. V lost 4 bases and J lost 10, with 10 bases in between. Germline V gene lookup returns CDR1 MGHDK and CDR2 SYGVNS. V and J are TRBV25-1 and TRBJ1-1; D remains ambiguous. The TCR sequence derives from a woman younger than 45 in good health. What was sequenced was blood. This chain's CDR3 is CASSVGLGAFF. Written as DNA, the CDR3 is TGTGCCAGCAGTGTGGGTTTGGGAGCTTTCTTT.